These T cell receptor beta chains were read from a single sample in a study of T cell repertoires in cytomegalovirus infection. Via MiXCR, TCRdb re-called the reads, giving one row per CDR3 protein. This sample carries approximately 290,000 distinct CDR3 sequences, more than 20% of them seen once, and the ten largest clones take around 13%. The source material was PBMCs. The source of these receptors is a human donor in good health (CMV status not recorded). Some clones in this sample may be carry-over from other donors' samples. The conserved cysteine and the conserved F or W are not part of the CDR3 here. A D gene is named only where the DNA matches it firmly. Expanded clones are given a class, and other clones once, few, many or no size at all.

d_call	clone_size	v_call	j_call	cdr3_aa
NA	NA	TRBV11-2	TRBJ1-1	ASLRRDGTEAF
NA	NA	TRBV23-1	TRBJ2-2	ASSQDEAGITGELF
NA	many	TRBV7-2	TRBJ2-4	ASSPDRKLAKNIQY
TRBD1	NA	TRBV19	TRBJ2-7	ASSTMDRDEQY
NA	medium-sized	TRBV7-2	TRBJ2-3	ASSLGRGTDTQY
NA	many	TRBV7-2	TRBJ2-2	ASSRTPNRGLAGELF
NA	many	TRBV12-3/TRBV12-4	TRBJ1-5	ASSPEGLQNQPQH
NA	many	TRBV7-6	TRBJ1-2	ASSLSGTYGYT
NA	few	TRBV28	TRBJ2-5	ASSLGGPLETQY
TRBD1	few	TRBV6-2/TRBV6-3	TRBJ2-1	ASSDPDRGNEQF
TRBD2	once	TRBV28	TRBJ2-5	ATVLTSGGQETQY
TRBD2	few	TRBV11-2	TRBJ2-7	ASSLRLAGAREQY
NA	many	TRBV11-2	TRBJ2-7	ASSSGRTYEQY
NA	once	TRBV7-6	TRBJ2-3	ASSRTAGTDTQY
TRBD2	few	TRBV5-1	TRBJ2-1	ASKESGRAVNEQF
NA	many	TRBV7-2	TRBJ2-7	ASSPGGVVHEQY
NA	NA	TRBV28	TRBJ1-1	ASSLGPSGAF
NA	many	TRBV7-2	TRBJ1-6	ASSLGVVSSPLH
NA	few	TRBV5-5	TRBJ2-1	ASSLGQRINYNEQF
NA	NA	TRBV3-1	TRBJ2-4	ASSPGHLAKNIQY
TRBD2	few	TRBV6-2/TRBV6-3	TRBJ2-1	ASSLLAGHYNEQF